This TCR beta chain was sequenced during a study of shared clonotypes between healthy human individuals. Overall study findings and caveats: In having few donors, the study represented limited genetic and exposure-history diversity. Researchers sampled only blood; tissue repertoires likely differ.

Sorted subsets were amplified in replicate PCRs using about 200 ng DNA, 30,000 to 35,000 T cell genomes. Sequenced by immunoSEQ multiplex PCR; TCRdb stores in-frame clones only, minus some. Of around 2.5 million clones detected, over 85% appear once; the ten largest clones hold 0.36%. The count of this clone is one. Its antigen is unknown. Other DNA variants within this sample encode the same CDR3. The CDR3 is 12 residues long. Germline CDR1 and CDR2: MDHEN and SYDVKM. The germline V and J ends were trimmed by 3 bases and 4 bases, with 3 bases remaining between them. The sequencing input was naive CD4+ T cells from PBMCs. Subset denoted: CD45RA+ positively selected. The chain links TRBV28 to TRBJ2-2, with D hard to call. The TCR comes from a man younger than 30 in good health. Some clones in this sample may be carry-over from other donors' samples. As DNA, the CDR3 is TGTGCCAGCAGTTTTGGCACCGGGGAGCTGTTTTTT. Amino acid sequence: CASSFGTGELFF.